These 27 T cell receptor beta chains came from one sample sequenced in a study of T cells in Graves' hyperthyroidism and ophthalmopathy. Researchers took RNA transcripts and amplified the TCR beta CDR3 regions from them. Using the HTBI primer set, a first-round RT-PCR was run on the TCR CDR3. TCRdb re-called the multiplex PCR reads with MiXCR, one entry per CDR3 protein. The sample has under 750,000 distinct CDR3 sequences, about 19% seen once. The sequencing sample was made of blood. The receptor source for this set is a woman aged 50 to 60 with Graves' hyperthyroidism that later progressed to Graves' ophthalmopathy.

The count of this clonotype is one. The J gene is TRBJ1-1, the V gene TRBV7-6, with D possibly matching TRBD1 (6 bases). There are 16 residues in the CDR3. Trimming pared 5 bases from V and 0 bases from J, leaving 16 bases between. Per the germline V gene, CDR1 is SGHVS and CDR2 is FNYEAQ. CDR3 nucleotides: TGTGCCAGCAGCCAAGATCCGACAGGCATGAACACTGAAGCTTTCTTT. It yields the protein CASSQDPTGMNTEAFF.

This clonotype appeared many times. The chain recombines TRBV3-1 with TRBJ1-2; D gene ambiguous. This CDR3 region has 14 residues. Trimming removed 1 base at V and 5 bases at J, with 11 bases between. CDR1 is LGHDT, CDR2 YNNKEL, per germline (reference sequence). The CDR3 bases are TGTGCCAGCAGCCAAGGCATGTCACCATATGGCTACACCTTC. This sequence encodes CASSQGMSPYGYTF.

This chain links TRBV3-1 with TRBJ2-1; D ambiguous. The CDR3 length is 11 residues. Deletions cut 1 base from V and 13 bases from J, with 8 bases between. Germline values: CDR1 LGHDT, CDR2 YNNKEL (reference sequence). CDR3 residues: CASSQGSFQFF. For the CDR3, the DNA is TGTGCCAGCAGCCAAGGAAGTTTTCAGTTCTTC.

As DNA, the CDR3 is TGTGCCAGCAGTTTAGGCGGGGGCACCTATGGCTACACCTTC. Translating gives CASSLGGGTYGYTF. V is TRBV12-3 or TRBV12-4 and J is TRBJ1-2; weak D call: TRBD1 (6 bases). The CDR3 consists of 14 residues. With 1 base removed from V and 4 bases from J, the gap between germline ends came to 10 bases.

This clonotype was seen repeatedly, ten times or more. The genes are TRBV6-1 and TRBJ2-3, with a possible D match to TRBD2 (6 bases). Deletions cut 7 bases from V and 0 bases from J, with 11 bases between. CDR1 is MNHNS, CDR2 SASEGT, per germline. The CDR3 contains 14 residues. The CDR3 DNA sequence: TGTGCCAGCAACCACGGGGGAAGCACAGATACGCAGTATTTT. It translates to CASNHGGSTDTQYF.

This clonotype was counted ten times or more. J is TRBJ1-2 and V is TRBV20-1; tentative D call: TRBD1 (5 bases). V gave up 2 bases and J gave up 2 bases, with 12 bases separating them. Germline assignment: CDR1 DFQATT and CDR2 SNEGSKA (reference sequence). This CDR3 has 14 residues. CDR3 sequence reads: CSARSQTVNYGYTF. CDR3 coding DNA: TGCAGTGCTAGATCACAGACAGTGAACTATGGCTACACCTTC.

This clonotype was seen only a few times. V gene TRBV7-6 combines with J gene TRBJ2-2; TRBD1 matches at 7 bases. Trimming took 2 bases from V and 2 from J; bases not matched to a gene: 5. The germline CDR1 and CDR2 sequences are SGHVS and FNYEAQ. CDR3 length: 16 residues. The CDR3 nucleotides read TGTGCCAGCAGCTTAATTGACAGGGAAAACACCGGGGAGCTGTTTTTT. Protein sequence: CASSLIDRENTGELFF.

This clonotype was detected a few times. The rearrangement links TRBV4-2 to TRBJ2-1; D is undetermined. In germline, CDR1 is LGHNA, CDR2 YNFKEQ. V lost 0 bases and J 2 bases, leaving 8 bases between the germline ends. The CDR3 sequence is 15 residues long. CDR3 sequence: CASSQEYSTYNEQFF. The CDR3 DNA reads TGTGCCAGCAGCCAAGAATACAGTACCTACAATGAGCAGTTCTTC.

This sequence joins TRBV27 and TRBJ1-2; D might be TRBD1 (6 bases). This CDR3 spans 16 amino acids. Germline V gene data show CDR1 as MNHEY and CDR2 as SMNVEV (reference sequence). V lost 6 bases to trimming and J lost 3 bases, with 20 bases between them. CDR3 amino acids: CASRFPIGGADYGYTF. CDR3 sequence (DNA): TGTGCCAGCAGATTCCCGATTGGGGGCGCGGACTATGGCTACACCTTC.

This clonotype was counted many times. The chain uses TRBV7-9 and TRBJ2-3, with 9 bases identical to TRBD2. Germline loops: CDR1 SEHNR, CDR2 FQNEAQ (reference sequence). V was clipped by 1 base and J by 5 bases; unmatched bases: 7. The length of the CDR3 is 16 residues. The CDR3, as DNA: TGTGCCAGCAGCTTAGGAATATCTAGCGGGGAAGATACGCAGTATTTT. Encoded protein: CASSLGISSGEDTQYF.

The chain combines TRBV7-2 with TRBJ2-7; TRBD1 aligns across 8 bases. V trimming: 5 bases; J trimming: 9 bases; junction bases outside the gene matches: 12. This CDR3 spans 14 amino acids. CDR1 and CDR2 (germline): SGHTA, FQGNSA. The CDR3 protein is CASSPQGAWVVQYF. CDR3 DNA: TGTGCCAGCAGCCCCCAGGGGGCATGGGTCGTGCAGTACTTC.

On this clonotype: The junction and the germline gene differ at one end; a read error may be behind it. The gene calls are TRBV6-1 and TRBJ1-1; D unresolved. Germline assignment: CDR1 MNHNS and CDR2 SASEGT. The CDR3 covers 13 residues. This chain's CDR3 is CTSSESAFTEAFF. In DNA form, the CDR3 reads TGTACCAGCAGTGAATCGGCCTTCACTGAAGCTTTCTTT.

The rearrangement uses TRBV6-1 and TRBJ2-3, with 8 bases lining up with TRBD1. V was pared by 2 bases and J by 6 bases, with 4 bases of the junction left unmatched. The CDR3 runs to 14 residues. Germline values: CDR1 MNHNS, CDR2 SASEGT. The CDR3 loop reads CASSENTGGDTQYF. CDR3 nucleotides: TGTGCCAGCAGTGAAAACACAGGGGGGGATACGCAGTATTTT.

This clonotype was seen a handful of times. This rearrangement joins TRBV19 to TRBJ1-2; 7 bases line up with TRBD1. Trimming took 0 bases from V and 4 from J; bases not matched to a gene: 5. CDR3 size: 15 residues. Germline lookup yields CDR1 LNHDA and CDR2 SQIVND (reference sequence). Here the CDR3 DNA reads TGTGCCAGTAGTATAGAAGCGAGGACAGGCTATGGCTACACCTTC. Protein: CASSIEARTGYGYTF.

This chain joins TRBV9 and TRBJ1-1; 7 nucleotides align to TRBD1. The CDR3 sequence is 16 residues long. The ends lost 0 bases at V and 0 bases at J; junction bases unmatched: 5. CDR1 and CDR2 (germline): SGDLS, YYNGEE. In DNA, the CDR3 is TGTGCCAGCAGCGTAGACCCGGGACAGCTGAACACTGAAGCTTTCTTT. It encodes CASSVDPGQLNTEAFF.

The chain is built from TRBV29-1 and TRBJ2-3, with TRBD1 matching 7 bases. The CDR3 totals 13 residues. In germline, CDR1 is SQVTM, CDR2 ANQGSEA. V lost 7 bases, J lost 2 bases, and 6 bases stayed unmatched. CDR3 coding DNA: TGCAGCGCTTGGGACAGTTACACAGATACGCAGTATTTT. Its protein product is CSAWDSYTDTQYF.

This clonotype has a count of ten or more. The chain recombines TRBV12-5 with TRBJ1-1; no firm D call. The germline CDR1 and CDR2 sequences are LGHNT and FRNRAP. The CDR3 is 16 residues long. Deletions cut 6 bases from V and 1 base from J, with 18 bases between. As DNA, the CDR3 is TGTGCTAGTGGCCAGGCACTTCTCACTCAGAACACTGAAGCTTTCTTT. This codes for CASGQALLTQNTEAFF.

The V gene is TRBV18, the J gene TRBJ2-2, with D tentatively TRBD1 (6 bases). With 2 bases removed from V and 2 bases from J, the gap between germline ends came to 12 bases. This CDR3 has 16 residues. From germline, CDR1 is KGHSH and CDR2 LQKENI. The CDR3 here is CASSPVGTFNTGELFF. The CDR3 bases are TGTGCCAGCTCACCAGTGGGGACATTCAACACCGGGGAGCTGTTTTTT. Together with reference TRBV18 and TRBJ2-2, the CDR3 gives the full variable domain: NAGVMQNPRHLVRRRGQEARLRCSPMKGHSHVYWYRQLPEEGLKFMVYLQKENIIDESGMPKERFSAEFPKEGPSILRIQQVVRGDSAAYFCASSPVGTFNTGELFFGEGSRLTVL.

The chain links TRBV20-1 to TRBJ2-7; D is perhaps TRBD2 (6 bases). Germline-derived CDR1 and CDR2 are DFQATT and SNEGSKA (reference sequence). There are 14 residues in the CDR3. Deletions cut 0 bases from V and 5 bases from J, with 14 bases between. The CDR3 nucleotides read TGCAGTGCTAGAGATCCCGGGACTCTCCACGAGCAGTACTTC. Its protein is CSARDPGTLHEQYF.

The chain joins TRBV7-9 to TRBJ1-1; perhaps TRBD1 as D (6 bases). The CDR3 is 12 residues long. Germline values: CDR1 SEHNR, CDR2 FQNEAQ (reference sequence). V was shortened by 1 base and J by 9 bases, with 9 bases between the two germline ends. CDR3 sequence reads: CASSLEDSKAFF. The CDR3 coding sequence is TGTGCCAGCAGCTTAGAGGACAGTAAAGCTTTCTTT.

This clonotype was recorded a few times. CDR3 amino acids: CASSRGAREKLFF. CDR3 sequence (DNA): TGTGCCAGCAGCCGGGGGGCGCGGGAAAAACTGTTTTTT. The rearrangement links TRBV11-2 to TRBJ1-4, with a weak D call TRBD1 (6 bases). V was shortened by 5 bases and J by 8 bases, with 12 bases between the two germline ends. The length of the CDR3 is 13 residues. Germline CDR1 reads SGHAT; CDR2 reads FQNNGV. Combining the CDR3 with reference TRBV11-2 and TRBJ1-4 gives the whole variable domain EAGVAQSPRYKIIEKRQSVAFWCNPISGHATLYWYQQILGQGPKLLIQFQNNGVVDDSQLPKDRFSAERLKGVDSTLKIQPAKLEDSAVYLCASSRGAREKLFFGSGTQLSVL.

This clonotype was counted at least ten times. The chain recombines TRBV20-1 with TRBJ1-1; the D gene is possibly TRBD1 (6 bases). Trimming shortened V by 3 bases and J by 3 bases, and 17 bases separated the two germline ends. Germline CDR1 reads DFQATT; CDR2 reads SNEGSKA (reference sequence). This CDR3 has 15 amino acids. The CDR3 reads CSARLEGVVDTEAFF. CDR3 sequence (DNA): TGCAGTGCTAGGTTGGAGGGGGTGGTGGACACTGAAGCTTTCTTT.

This clonotype was seen repeatedly, ten times or more. The gene calls are TRBV7-9 and TRBJ2-1; tentative D call: TRBD2 (5 bases). CDR1 and CDR2 from the germline V gene are SEHNR and FQNEAQ (reference sequence). This CDR3 has 12 amino acids. The germline V and J ends were trimmed by 2 bases and 9 bases, with 8 bases remaining between them. CDR3 nucleotide sequence: TGTGCCAGCAGCTTACGGAGGATTGAGCAGTTCTTC. This gives the protein CASSLRRIEQFF. Complete variable domain (other parts from reference TRBV7-9 and TRBJ2-1): DTGVSQNPRHKITKRGQNVTFRCDPISEHNRLYWYRQTLGQGPEFLTYFQNEAQLEKSRLLSDRFSAERPKGSFSTLEIQRTEQGDSAMYLCASSLRRIEQFFGPGTRLTVL.

About this clonotype itself: A read error may be the cause here, since a much bigger clone is one base away. Given the absence of the conserved phenylalanine or tryptophan at the CDR3 end, a read error is likely. The DNA of the CDR3 is TGTGCCAGCAGCCAAGGGTGGACACATCTCTACGAGCAGTACCTC. Translation: CASSQGWTHLYEQYL. The V gene is TRBV3-1, the J gene TRBJ2-7; a weak D match, TRBD1 (5 bases). This CDR3 is 15 amino acids long. Germline V gene lookup returns CDR1 LGHDT and CDR2 YNNKEL (reference sequence). V lost 1 base and J 3 bases, leaving 13 bases between the germline ends.

The chain couples TRBV19 to TRBJ1-6, with D possibly being TRBD1 (5 bases). Trimming removed 7 bases from V and 8 bases from J, with 18 bases in between. Germline loops: CDR1 LNHDA, CDR2 SQIVND (reference sequence). CDR3 size: 15 residues. Written as DNA, the CDR3 is TGTGCCAGTAAGAGAACCGGGGCTGAGGATTCACCCCTCCACTTT. This encodes CASKRTGAEDSPLHF.

In this sample, this clonotype turned up a few times. The chain joins TRBV7-2 to TRBJ1-2; D remains unclear. The CDR3 has 16 amino acids. Germline lookup yields CDR1 SGHTA and CDR2 FQGNSA. V lost 5 bases and J lost 4, with 20 bases in between. The CDR3 protein is CASSPRRASLFYGYTF. The CDR3 DNA sequence: TGTGCCAGCAGCCCCCGCCGGGCCTCCCTCTTCTATGGCTACACCTTC.

This clonotype was counted at least ten times. The chain carries TRBV18 and TRBJ2-2; D perhaps matches TRBD1 (6 bases). This CDR3 spans 11 amino acids. With 3 bases removed from V and 10 bases from J, the gap between germline ends came to 6 bases. Germline-derived CDR1 and CDR2 are KGHSH and LQKENI. The CDR3, as DNA: TGTGCCAGCTCACCGGGACAGGAGCTGTTTTTT. As protein: CASSPGQELFF.